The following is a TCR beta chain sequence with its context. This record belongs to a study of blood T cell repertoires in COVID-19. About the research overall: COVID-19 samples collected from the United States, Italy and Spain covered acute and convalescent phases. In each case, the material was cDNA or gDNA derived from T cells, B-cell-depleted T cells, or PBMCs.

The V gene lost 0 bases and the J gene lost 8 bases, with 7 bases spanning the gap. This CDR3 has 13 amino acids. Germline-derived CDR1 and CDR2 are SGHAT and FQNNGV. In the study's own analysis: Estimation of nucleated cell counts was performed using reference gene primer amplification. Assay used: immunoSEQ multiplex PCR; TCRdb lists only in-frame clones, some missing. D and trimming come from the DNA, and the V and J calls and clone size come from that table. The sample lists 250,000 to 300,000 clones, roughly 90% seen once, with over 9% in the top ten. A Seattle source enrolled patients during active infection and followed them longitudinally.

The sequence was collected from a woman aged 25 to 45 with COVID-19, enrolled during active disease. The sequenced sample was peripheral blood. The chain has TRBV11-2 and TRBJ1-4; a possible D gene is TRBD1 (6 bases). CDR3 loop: CASSLDRGEKLFF. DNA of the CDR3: TGTGCCAGCAGCTTAGATAGGGGGGAAAAACTGTTTTTT.